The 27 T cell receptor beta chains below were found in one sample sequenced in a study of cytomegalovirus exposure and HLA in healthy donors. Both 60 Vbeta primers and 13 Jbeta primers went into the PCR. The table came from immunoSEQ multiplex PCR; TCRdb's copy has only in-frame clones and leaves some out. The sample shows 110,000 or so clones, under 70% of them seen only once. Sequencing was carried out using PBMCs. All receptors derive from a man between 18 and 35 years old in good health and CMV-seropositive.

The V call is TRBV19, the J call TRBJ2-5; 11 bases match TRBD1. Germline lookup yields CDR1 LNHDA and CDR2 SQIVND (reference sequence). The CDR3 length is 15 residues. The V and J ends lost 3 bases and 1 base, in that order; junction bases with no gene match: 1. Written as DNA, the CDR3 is TGTGCCAGTAGTATCGGGACAGGGGGCCAAGAGACCCAGTACTTC. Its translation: CASSIGTGGQETQYF. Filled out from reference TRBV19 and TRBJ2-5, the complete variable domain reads DGGITQSPKYLFRKEGQNVTLSCEQNLNHDAMYWYRQDPGQGLRLIYYSQIVNDFQKGDIAEGYSVSREKKESFPLTVTSAQKNPTAFYLCASSIGTGGQETQYFGPGTRLLVL.

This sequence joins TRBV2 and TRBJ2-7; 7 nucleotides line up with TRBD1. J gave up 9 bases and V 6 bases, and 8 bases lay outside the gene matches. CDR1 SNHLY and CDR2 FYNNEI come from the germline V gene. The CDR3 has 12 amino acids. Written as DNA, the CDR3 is TGTGCCAGCAGCTCTAAGGGACAGAGGCAGTACGTC. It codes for CASSSKGQRQYV.

Here the CDR3 DNA reads TGTGCCAGCAGCACAACTACTAGCGGGGGCTCCTACGAGCAGTACGTC. It yields the protein CASSTTTSGGSYEQYV. The chain couples TRBV7-9 to TRBJ2-7; TRBD2 aligns across 11 bases. CDR3 length: 16 amino acids. Germline lookup yields CDR1 SEHNR and CDR2 FQNEAQ (reference sequence). The V and J ends lost 5 bases and 0 bases, in that order; junction bases with no gene match: 6.

This CDR3 is CASSLGRGTGLYNEQFF. The CDR3 DNA sequence: TGTGCCAGCAGCTTAGGTCGGGGCACAGGGTTGTACAATGAGCAGTTCTTC. The rearrangement links TRBV5-4 to TRBJ2-1, with D perhaps matching TRBD1 (6 bases). The CDR3 spans 17 residues. CDR1 and CDR2 from the germline V gene are SGHNT and YYREEE (reference sequence). Trimming left V 2 bases short and J 4 bases short, with 19 bases between.

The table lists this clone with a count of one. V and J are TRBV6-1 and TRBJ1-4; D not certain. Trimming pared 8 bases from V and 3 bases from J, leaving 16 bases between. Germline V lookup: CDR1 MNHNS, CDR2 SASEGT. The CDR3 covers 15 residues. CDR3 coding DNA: TGTGCCAGCTCTTCCTTTGGAGGCTCTAATGAAAAACTGTTTTTT. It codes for CASSSFGGSNEKLFF.

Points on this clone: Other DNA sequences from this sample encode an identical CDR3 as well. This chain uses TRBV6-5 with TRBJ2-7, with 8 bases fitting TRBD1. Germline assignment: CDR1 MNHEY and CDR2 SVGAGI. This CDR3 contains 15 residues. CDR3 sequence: CASRSGQGHNNEQYV. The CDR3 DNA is TGTGCTAGCAGATCCGGACAGGGCCATAACAACGAGCAGTACGTC.

CDR3 DNA: TGTGCCAGCAGCTTTACGAACAGTTATGAGCAGTTCTTC. Its protein product is CASSFTNSYEQFF. The rearrangement links TRBV13 to TRBJ2-1; no clear D. The CDR3 contains 13 residues. Per the germline V gene, CDR1 is PRHDT and CDR2 is FYEKMQ (reference sequence). Trimming took off 3 bases at V and 8 bases at J, with 11 bases between the two ends. The variable domain in full, with the rest retrieved from reference TRBV13 and TRBJ2-1, is AAGVIQSPRHLIKEKRETATLKCYPIPRHDTVYWYQQGPGQDPQFLISFYEKMQSDKGSIPDRFSAQQFSDYHSELNMSSLELGDSALYFCASSFTNSYEQFFGPGTRLTVL.

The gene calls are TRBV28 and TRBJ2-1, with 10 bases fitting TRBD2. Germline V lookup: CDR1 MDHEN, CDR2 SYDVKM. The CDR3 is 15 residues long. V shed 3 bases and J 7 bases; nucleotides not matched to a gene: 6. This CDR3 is CASSFRVAGGNEQFF. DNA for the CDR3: TGTGCCAGCAGTTTTCGGGTAGCGGGGGGTAATGAGCAGTTCTTC.

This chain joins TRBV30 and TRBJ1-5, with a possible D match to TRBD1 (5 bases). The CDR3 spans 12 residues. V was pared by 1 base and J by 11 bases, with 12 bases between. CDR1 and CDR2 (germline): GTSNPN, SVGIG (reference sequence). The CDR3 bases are TGTGCCTGGAGTGCCCCCGAAGGGGCCCAGCATTTT. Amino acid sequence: CAWSAPEGAQHF.

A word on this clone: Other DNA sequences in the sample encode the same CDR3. The CDR3 sequence is CASSFSGTSGQETQYF. Written as DNA, the CDR3 is TGTGCCAGCAGCTTTTCTGGGACTAGCGGACAAGAGACCCAGTACTTC. The chain combines TRBV13 with TRBJ2-5; 11 nucleotides agree with TRBD2. After removal of 3 bases from V and 2 bases from J, the junction contained 5 bases not matched to a gene. This CDR3 spans 16 amino acids. The germline CDR1 and CDR2 sequences are PRHDT and FYEKMQ (reference sequence).

The CDR3 coding sequence is TGCGCCAGCAGCCCGGCGGACAGGAAGAACACCGGGGAGCTGTTTTTT. Residues: CASSPADRKNTGELFF. The gene calls are TRBV5-1 and TRBJ2-2, with 7 bases fitting TRBD1. CDR3 length equals 16 residues. V shed 4 bases, J shed 1 base, and the junction held 7 bases outside the gene matches. Germline CDR1 reads SGHRS; CDR2 reads YFSETQ.

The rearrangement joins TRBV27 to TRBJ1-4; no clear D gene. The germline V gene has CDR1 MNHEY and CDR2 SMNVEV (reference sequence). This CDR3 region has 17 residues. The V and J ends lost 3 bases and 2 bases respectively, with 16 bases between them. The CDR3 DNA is TGTGCCAGCAGTTTTAGCGTCGTAGGGTCTACTAATGAAAAACTGTTTTTT. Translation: CASSFSVVGSTNEKLFF.

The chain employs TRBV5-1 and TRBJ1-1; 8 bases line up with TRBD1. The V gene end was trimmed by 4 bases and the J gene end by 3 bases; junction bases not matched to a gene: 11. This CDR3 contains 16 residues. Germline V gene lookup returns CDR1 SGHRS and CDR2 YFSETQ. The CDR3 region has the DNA TGCGCCAGCAGCCTAAAAAACCGGGACAGGTACACTGAAGCTTTCTTT. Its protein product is CASSLKNRDRYTEAFF.

In nucleotides, the CDR3 is TGTGCCAGCAGCTTAGCGTTCACTAGCGGGGGGGCCGGGGAGACCCAGTACTTC. It yields the protein CASSLAFTSGGAGETQYF. The chain couples TRBV7-2 to TRBJ2-5, with 13 positions matching TRBD2. Looked up from germline, CDR1 is SGHTA and CDR2 is FQGNSA. The J segment lost 5 bases and the V segment lost 0 bases, leaving 9 bases of the junction unmatched. The CDR3 has 18 residues.

CDR3 in amino acids: CAWRETGGGGTQYF. The CDR3 region has the DNA TGTGCCTGGAGGGAGACAGGGGGCGGCGGGACCCAGTACTTC. This sequence joins TRBV30 and TRBJ2-5, with TRBD1 matching over 10 bases. The length of the CDR3 is 14 residues. The trim removed 3 bases at V and 7 bases at J, leaving 8 bases unmatched. CDR1 is GTSNPN and CDR2 is SVGIG in the germline V gene (reference sequence).

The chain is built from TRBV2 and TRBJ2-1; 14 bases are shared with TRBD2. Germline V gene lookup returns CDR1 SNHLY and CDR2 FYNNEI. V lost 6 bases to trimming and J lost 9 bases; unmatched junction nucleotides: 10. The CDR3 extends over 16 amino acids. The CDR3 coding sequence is TGTGCCAGCAGCGGATTCACGACTAGCGGGGGGGGTGAGCAGTTCTTC. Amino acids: CASSGFTTSGGGEQFF.

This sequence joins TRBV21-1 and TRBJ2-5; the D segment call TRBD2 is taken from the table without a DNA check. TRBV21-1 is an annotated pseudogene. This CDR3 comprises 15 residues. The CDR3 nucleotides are TGTGCCAGCAGCATACGACTAGCGGGGGGGGAGACCCAGTACTTC. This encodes CASSIRLAGGETQYF.

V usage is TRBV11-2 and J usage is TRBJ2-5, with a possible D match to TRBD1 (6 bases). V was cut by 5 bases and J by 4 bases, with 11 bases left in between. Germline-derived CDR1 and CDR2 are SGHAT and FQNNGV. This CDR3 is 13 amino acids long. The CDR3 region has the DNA TGTGCCAGCAGCACCAGGGGAATAGAGACCCAGTACTTC. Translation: CASSTRGIETQYF.

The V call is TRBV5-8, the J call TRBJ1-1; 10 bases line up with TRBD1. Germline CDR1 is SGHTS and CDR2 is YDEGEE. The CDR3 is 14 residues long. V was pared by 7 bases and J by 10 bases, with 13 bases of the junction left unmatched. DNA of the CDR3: TGTGCCAGCGCCTATCGGACAGGGGGGATGTCAGCTTTCTTT. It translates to CASAYRTGGMSAFF.

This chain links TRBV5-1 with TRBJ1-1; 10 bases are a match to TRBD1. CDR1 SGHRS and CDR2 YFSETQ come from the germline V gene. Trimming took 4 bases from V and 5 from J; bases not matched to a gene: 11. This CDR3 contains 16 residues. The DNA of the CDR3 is TGCGCCAGCAGCCCCAAAGCTGGACAGGGGGGGACTGAAGCTTTCTTT. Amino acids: CASSPKAGQGGTEAFF.

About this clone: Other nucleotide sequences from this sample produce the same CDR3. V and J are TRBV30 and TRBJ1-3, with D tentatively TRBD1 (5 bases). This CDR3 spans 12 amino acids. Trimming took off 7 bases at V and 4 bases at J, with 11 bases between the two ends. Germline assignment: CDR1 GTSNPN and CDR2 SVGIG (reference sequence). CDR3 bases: TGTGCCTTCGACACAGGCGGAAACACCATATATTTT. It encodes CAFDTGGNTIYF.

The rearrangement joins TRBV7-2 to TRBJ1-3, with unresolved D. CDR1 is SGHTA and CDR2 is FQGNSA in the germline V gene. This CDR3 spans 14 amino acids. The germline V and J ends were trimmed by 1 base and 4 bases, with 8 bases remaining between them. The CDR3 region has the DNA TGTGCCAGCAGCTTAGGCAGGCCCGGAAACACCATATATTTT. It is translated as CASSLGRPGNTIYF.

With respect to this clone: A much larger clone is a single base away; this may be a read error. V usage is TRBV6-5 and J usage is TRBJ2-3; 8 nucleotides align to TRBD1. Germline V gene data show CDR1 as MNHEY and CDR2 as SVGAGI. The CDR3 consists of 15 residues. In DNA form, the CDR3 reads TGTGCCAGCTCCACCCCTCGGACAGGGATAGATACGCACTATTTT. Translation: CASSTPRTGIDTHYF.

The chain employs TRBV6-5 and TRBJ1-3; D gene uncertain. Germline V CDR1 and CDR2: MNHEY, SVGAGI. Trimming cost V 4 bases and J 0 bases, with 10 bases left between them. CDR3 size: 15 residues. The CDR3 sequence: CASSSGTISGNTIYF. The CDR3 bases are TGTGCCAGCAGTTCAGGAACGATCTCTGGAAACACCATATATTTT.

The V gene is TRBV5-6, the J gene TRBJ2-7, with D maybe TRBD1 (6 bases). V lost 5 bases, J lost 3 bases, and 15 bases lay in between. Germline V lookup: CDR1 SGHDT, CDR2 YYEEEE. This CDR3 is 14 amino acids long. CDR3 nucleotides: TGTGCCAGCAGTTCACAGGGACACCTCTACGAGCAGTACGTC. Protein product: CASSSQGHLYEQYV.

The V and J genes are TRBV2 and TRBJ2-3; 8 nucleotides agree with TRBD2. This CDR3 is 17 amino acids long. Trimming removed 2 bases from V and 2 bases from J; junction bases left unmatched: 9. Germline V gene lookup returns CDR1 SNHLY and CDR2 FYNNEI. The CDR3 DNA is TGTGCCAGCAGTGAAAGTGGGCGGGGGGACCCCACAGATACGCAGTATTTT. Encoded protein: CASSESGRGDPTDTQYF.

In DNA form, the CDR3 reads TGCGCCAGCAGCTCCCTCCAAGAGACCCAGTACTTC. This sequence encodes CASSSLQETQYF. The rearrangement uses TRBV5-1 and TRBJ2-5; D is uncertain. There are 12 residues in the CDR3. Germline V gene lookup returns CDR1 SGHRS and CDR2 YFSETQ. V was pared by 3 bases and J by 1 base, with 4 bases between.